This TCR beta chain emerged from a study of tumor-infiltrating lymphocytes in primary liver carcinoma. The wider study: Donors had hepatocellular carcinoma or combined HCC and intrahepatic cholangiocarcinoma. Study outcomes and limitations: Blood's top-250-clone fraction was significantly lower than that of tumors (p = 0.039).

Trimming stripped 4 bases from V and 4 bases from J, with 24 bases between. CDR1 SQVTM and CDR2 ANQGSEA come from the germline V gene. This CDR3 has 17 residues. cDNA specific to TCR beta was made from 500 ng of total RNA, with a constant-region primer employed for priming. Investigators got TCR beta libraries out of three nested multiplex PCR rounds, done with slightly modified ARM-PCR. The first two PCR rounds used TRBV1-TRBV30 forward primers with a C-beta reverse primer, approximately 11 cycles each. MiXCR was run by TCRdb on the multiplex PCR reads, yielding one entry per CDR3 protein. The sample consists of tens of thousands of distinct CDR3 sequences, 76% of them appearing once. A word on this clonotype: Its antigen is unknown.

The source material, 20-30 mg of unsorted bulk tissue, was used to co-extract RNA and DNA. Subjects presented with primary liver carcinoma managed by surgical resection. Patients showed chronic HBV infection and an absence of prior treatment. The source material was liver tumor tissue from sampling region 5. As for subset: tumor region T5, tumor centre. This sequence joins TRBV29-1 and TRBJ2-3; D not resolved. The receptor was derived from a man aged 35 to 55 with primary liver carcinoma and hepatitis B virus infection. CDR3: CSVGQTPDGSLADTQYF. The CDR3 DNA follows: TGCAGCGTTGGGCAAACCCCGGACGGAAGCCTTGCAGATACGCAGTATTTT.